Listed below are T cell receptor beta chains from one sample, sequenced in a study of human T cells and chemical hapten exposure. Using its own MiXCR run on the RACE reads, TCRdb lists one record per CDR3 protein. The repertoire consists of 180,000 or so distinct CDR3 sequences, with almost 30% occurring once and the leading ten covering less than 3.5%. Sample: whole blood, taken in connection with sensitization to the hapten diphenylcyclopropenone (DPC). The source of these receptors is a woman aged 25-40 years with alopecia areata. Some clones in this sample may be carry-over from other donors' samples. The CDR3 runs from the conserved cysteine through the conserved F or W. A D gene is named only where the DNA matches it firmly. The size of a clone is reported for some rows only, either as once, few or many, or as a class for expanded clones.

>TRBJ1-2|NA|NA|TRBV5-1
CASSPQRQAVYGYTF
TGCGCCAGCAGCCCTCAAAGACAGGCTGTCTATGGCTACACCTTC
>TRBJ2-3|NA|NA|TRBV10-2
CASSDRTDTQYF
TGCGCCAGCAGTGATAGAACAGATACGCAGTATTTT
>TRBJ2-1|NA|NA|TRBV9
CASSVGYIPSSYNEQFF
TGTGCCAGCAGCGTAGGGTATATACCCAGCTCCTACAATGAGCAGTTCTTC
>TRBJ2-6|NA|few|TRBV28
CASRLGFSGANVLTF
TGTGCCAGCAGGTTAGGATTCTCTGGGGCCAACGTCCTGACTTTC
>TRBJ2-5|NA|NA|TRBV19
CASTEEGGLGGKQETQYF
TGTGCCAGTACCGAGGAGGGTGGGCTAGGAGGTAAACAAGAGACCCAGTACTTC
>TRBJ2-7|TRBD1|NA|TRBV7-2
CASSLGQGARYEQYF
TGTGCCAGCAGCTTAGGACAGGGGGCGCGTTACGAGCAGTACTTC
>TRBJ1-2|NA|few|TRBV29-1
CSVEIGYTF
TGCAGCGTTGAGATTGGCTACACCTTC
>TRBJ2-3|NA|few|TRBV7-2
CASSRGDATDTQYF
TGTGCCAGCAGCAGGGGGGACGCCACAGATACGCAGTATTTT
>TRBJ1-1|NA|NA|TRBV7-9
CASRWWGAEAFF
TGTGCCAGCAGGTGGTGGGGGGCTGAAGCTTTCTTT
>TRBJ1-2|NA|few|TRBV4-2
CASSRPTVDNYGYTF
TGTGCCAGCAGCCGCCCCACAGTGGATAACTATGGCTACACCTTC
>TRBJ1-2|NA|few|TRBV4-3
CASSQDTDGFYGYTF
TGCGCCAGCAGCCAAGATACGGACGGCTTCTATGGCTACACCTTC
>TRBJ1-1|NA|once|TRBV29-1
CSVSSGGTEAFF
TGCAGCGTTTCATCCGGGGGCACTGAAGCTTTCTTT
>TRBJ2-5|TRBD2|few|TRBV25-1
CASSDGGLLPKETQYF
TGTGCCAGCAGTGACGGGGGGTTGCTCCCTAAAGAGACCCAGTACTTC
>TRBJ2-3|NA|few|TRBV12-3/TRBV12-4
CASTLTGGTDTQYF
TGTGCCAGCACTCTCACCGGGGGCACAGATACGCAGTATTTT
>TRBJ2-7|TRBD2|NA|TRBV7-9
CASSLQTFGTSGRARAYEQYF
TGTGCCAGCAGCTTACAGACGTTCGGGACTAGCGGGAGGGCCCGGGCCTACGAGCAGTACTTC
>TRBJ2-5|NA|few|TRBV7-2
CASSLVPGAQETQYF
TGTGCCAGCAGCTTAGTACCGGGAGCGCAAGAGACCCAGTACTTC
>TRBJ1-2|TRBD1|once|TRBV4-2
CASSQRRATGDHGYTF
TGTGCCAGCAGCCAAAGGAGAGCCACAGGGGACCATGGCTACACCTTC
>TRBJ2-3|NA|many|TRBV5-1
CASSSGRGTDTQYF
TGCGCCAGCAGCAGTGGACGTGGGACAGATACGCAGTATTTT
>TRBJ1-5|NA|NA|TRBV28
CGHSSPNNQPQHF
TGTGGGCACAGCAGCCCCAACAATCAGCCCCAGCATTTT
>TRBJ2-5|NA|few|TRBV29-1
CSVAEGSGETQYF
TGCAGCGTGGCTGAAGGGTCCGGAGAGACCCAGTACTTC
>TRBJ2-1|NA|many|TRBV5-1
CASSLEWGTSHFF
TGCGCCAGCAGCTTGGAATGGGGGACATCCCACTTCTTC
>TRBJ2-2|TRBD1|NA|TRBV20-1
CSAPPGQGITGELFF
TGCAGTGCCCCCCCCGGACAGGGGATCACCGGGGAGCTGTTTTTT
>TRBJ1-1|NA|few|TRBV6-2/TRBV6-3
CASRDSPSRTEAFF
TGTGCCAGCAGGGACAGCCCTTCACGAACTGAAGCTTTCTTT
>TRBJ2-3|TRBD2|few|TRBV12-3/TRBV12-4
CASSSSGRSPDTQYF
TGTGCCAGCAGCTCTAGCGGGAGGTCCCCAGATACGCAGTATTTT
>TRBJ2-3|NA|NA|TRBV7-2
CASSSEGRSSDTQYF
TGTGCCAGCAGTTCCGAGGGGCGTTCGTCAGATACGCAGTATTTT
>TRBJ2-7|NA|NA|TRBV20-1
CSARAAPWDEQYF
TGCAGTGCTAGAGCAGCCCCGTGGGACGAGCAGTACTTC
>TRBJ1-1|NA|NA|TRBV28
CASSLGSLTMNTEAFF
TGTGCCAGCAGTTTAGGCAGCTTAACGATGAACACTGAAGCTTTCTTT
>TRBJ2-1|NA|few|TRBV7-9
CASTGGAGPREQFF
TGTGCCAGCACCGGAGGGGCGGGGCCACGGGAGCAGTTCTTC
>TRBJ1-3|NA|NA|TRBV4-3
CASSQDTQGYNTIYF
TGCGCCAGCAGCCAAGATACCCAGGGTTACAACACCATATATTTT
>TRBJ1-5|TRBD1|NA|TRBV27
CASGGQGSNQPQHF
TGTGCCAGCGGTGGACAGGGAAGCAATCAGCCCCAGCATTTT
>TRBJ2-5|TRBD1|few|TRBV11-2
CASSLGQVQETQYF
TGTGCCAGCAGCCTGGGACAGGTCCAAGAGACCCAGTACTTC
>TRBJ2-7|TRBD2|few|TRBV29-1
CSVCEASGLYEQYF
TGCAGCGTTTGTGAGGCTAGCGGCCTTTACGAGCAGTACTTC
>TRBJ1-5|NA|NA|TRBV5-5
CASSLDSGSNQPQHF
TGTGCCAGCAGCTTAGACTCAGGTAGCAATCAGCCCCAGCATTTT
>TRBJ2-5|NA|NA|TRBV20-1
CSARDPGNPPGTQYF
TGCAGTGCTAGAGATCCCGGGAACCCCCCCGGGACCCAGTACTTC
>TRBJ1-6|TRBD1|NA|TRBV5-4
CASSLRLTGGSHNSPLHF
TGTGCCAGCAGCTTGCGGCTCACAGGGGGCTCCCATAATTCACCCCTCCACTTT
>TRBJ2-7|TRBD2|NA|TRBV28
CASRPDPGLAGYEQYF
TGTGCCAGCAGACCCGATCCGGGACTAGCGGGCTACGAGCAGTACTTC
>TRBJ2-2|TRBD1|NA|TRBV12-3/TRBV12-4
CASSSTDRDTGELFF
TGTGCCAGCAGTAGTACGGACAGGGACACCGGGGAGCTGTTTTTT
>TRBJ1-6|NA|NA|TRBV10-3
CAISEEGRHNSPLHF
TGTGCCATCAGTGAGGAAGGACGCCACAATTCACCCCTCCACTTT
>TRBJ1-4|NA|NA|TRBV25-1
CASSERGKLFF
TGTGCCAGCAGTGAGAGGGGAAAACTGTTTTTT
>TRBJ1-4|NA|few|TRBV11-2
CASSYSDEKLFF
TGTGCCAGCAGCTACAGCGATGAAAAACTGTTTTTT
>TRBJ2-4|TRBD1|NA|TRBV20-1
CSAPTGGVGNIQYF
TGCAGTGCCCCGACAGGGGGCGTTGGGAACATTCAGTACTTC
>TRBJ1-1|TRBD1|NA|TRBV7-2
CASSSRQGVNTEAFF
TGTGCCAGCAGCTCACGACAGGGAGTAAACACTGAAGCTTTCTTT
>TRBJ2-5|TRBD2|NA|TRBV6-5
CASSLQGGLLETQYF
TGTGCCAGCAGTCTTCAGGGAGGGCTTCTCGAGACCCAGTACTTC
>TRBJ2-1|TRBD2|NA|TRBV4-1
CASSQVPATEAGGPYNEQFF
TGCGCCAGCAGCCAGGTACCCGCGACGGAGGCGGGGGGCCCCTACAATGAGCAGTTCTTC
>TRBJ1-5|NA|few|TRBV6-6
CASKVWAGGDMGNQPQHF
TGTGCCAGCAAGGTCTGGGCTGGGGGGGATATGGGCAATCAGCCCCAGCATTTT
>TRBJ1-1|NA|few|TRBV12-5
CASGLRQENTEAFF
TGTGCTAGTGGTTTACGTCAGGAGAACACTGAAGCTTTCTTT
>TRBJ1-1|TRBD1|many|TRBV29-1
CSVGFTGDTEAFF
TGCAGCGTTGGCTTTACAGGGGACACTGAAGCTTTCTTT
>TRBJ1-5|NA|many|TRBV12-5
CASGLVGPQHF
TGTGCTAGTGGTTTGGTGGGGCCCCAGCATTTT
>TRBJ2-2|NA|NA|TRBV29-1
CSVAPQNTGELFF
TGCAGCGTTGCGCCACAGAACACCGGGGAGCTGTTTTTT
>TRBJ2-5|NA|few|TRBV6-5
CASSQGYQETQYF
TGTGCCAGCTCGCAAGGATACCAAGAGACCCAGTACTTC
>TRBJ2-2|NA|many|TRBV12-3/TRBV12-4
CASSAELHAGELFF
TGTGCCAGCAGTGCCGAGTTACACGCCGGGGAGCTGTTTTTT
>TRBJ2-2|NA|few|TRBV29-1
CSVVSDATGELFF
TGCAGCGTTGTTAGTGATGCGACCGGGGAGCTGTTTTTT
>TRBJ2-3|TRBD1|once|TRBV20-1
CSARGTGVDTQYF
TGCAGTGCTAGGGGGACAGGGGTAGATACGCAGTATTTT
>TRBJ1-2|NA|few|TRBV6-4
CASSERGGSDYGYTF
TGTGCCAGCAGTGAACGTGGGGGGAGTGACTATGGCTACACCTTC
>TRBJ1-5|NA|NA|TRBV2
CASSGSKGVQPQHF
TGTGCCAGCAGTGGGTCGAAGGGTGTTCAGCCCCAGCATTTT
>TRBJ1-1|NA|few|TRBV29-1
CSVHKGLGAEAFF
TGCAGCGTTCATAAGGGCCTGGGGGCTGAAGCTTTCTTT
>TRBJ2-7|TRBD2|NA|TRBV12-3/TRBV12-4
CASSLRLAVAQYF
TGTGCCAGCAGCTTGCGACTAGCGGTAGCGCAGTACTTC
>TRBJ2-4|NA|few|TRBV7-8
CASSESGNIQYF
TGTGCCAGCAGCGAAAGCGGGAACATTCAGTACTTC
>TRBJ2-5|TRBD1|NA|TRBV2
CARATGGETQYF
TGTGCCCGTGCGACAGGGGGAGAGACCCAGTACTTC